These 22 T cell receptor beta chains originate from one sample sequenced in a study of PD-L1 blockade in urothelial cancer. The assay was immunoSEQ multiplex PCR, and TCRdb's table has in-frame clones only and misses some. The table records around 100,000 clones, over 75% of them present only once. The time point: pretreatment peripheral blood. The sequenced sample was PBMCs, obtained around atezolizumab (anti-PD-L1) treatment. These receptors were collected from a man between 60 and 75 years old with urothelial cancer.

This chain links TRBV30 with TRBJ2-7; 11 nucleotides align to TRBD2. Germline trimming cut 2 bases from V and 3 bases from J; bases unmatched to any gene: 3. The CDR3 has 14 residues. Germline-derived CDR1 and CDR2 are GTSNPN and SVGIG (reference sequence). CDR3 DNA: TGTGCCTGGAGTACTAGCGGGAGAGGCTACGAGCAGTACTTC. This gives the protein CAWSTSGRGYEQYF.

The chain couples TRBV28 to TRBJ2-7; perhaps TRBD1 as D (6 bases). V was shortened by 6 bases and J by 3 bases, with 15 bases between the two germline ends. The CDR3 is 14 residues long. Germline V gene data show CDR1 as MDHEN and CDR2 as SYDVKM. CDR3 bases: TGTGCCAGCAGAACCGGGACATCTTACTACGAGCAGTACTTC. Translating gives CASRTGTSYYEQYF.

This chain's CDR3 is CASSPPTLAGGWEQFF. In DNA, the CDR3 is TGTGCCAGCTCACCACCAACCCTAGCGGGGGGGTGGGAGCAGTTCTTC. The rearrangement joins TRBV18 to TRBJ2-1, with 12 nucleotides matching TRBD2. The germline V gene has CDR1 KGHSH and CDR2 LQKENI. The CDR3 has 16 amino acids. The V and J ends lost 0 bases and 10 bases, in that order; junction bases with no gene match: 7.

The chain links TRBV2 to TRBJ2-7; no definite D call. The CDR3 has 13 amino acids. V was trimmed by 4 bases and J by 6 bases, leaving 13 bases between them. Per germline, CDR1 SNHLY and CDR2 FYNNEI. DNA of the CDR3: TGTGCCAGCAGTGTGTGGCCTTCTGGCGAGCAGTACTTC. Its translation: CASSVWPSGEQYF. Full variable domain (missing parts from reference TRBV2 and TRBJ2-7): EPEVTQTPSHQVTQMGQEVILRCVPISNHLYFYWYRQILGQKVEFLVSFYNNEISEKSEIFDDQFSVERPDGSNFTLKIRSTKLEDSAMYFCASSVWPSGEQYFGPGTRLTVT.

The chain uses TRBV28 and TRBJ1-5; D remains ambiguous. This CDR3 spans 15 amino acids. Trimming removed 2 bases at V and 5 bases at J, with 13 bases between. The germline V gene has CDR1 MDHEN and CDR2 SYDVKM. CDR3 region: CASSLIPFIDQPQHF. In nucleotides, the CDR3 is TGTGCCAGCAGTTTAATCCCATTTATAGATCAGCCCCAGCATTTT.

The V gene is TRBV7-3, the J gene TRBJ2-1; 12 nucleotides line up with TRBD2. The V segment lost 5 bases and the J segment 0 bases; nucleotides outside the gene matches: 14. Germline CDR1 and CDR2: SGHTA and FQGTGA. The CDR3 runs 20 residues. The chain's CDR3 is CASSPRGGLAGQRSYNEQFF. CDR3 in DNA: TGTGCCAGCAGCCCACGAGGGGGACTAGCGGGCCAGCGCTCCTACAATGAGCAGTTCTTC.

The rearrangement joins TRBV4-2 to TRBJ1-1, with 10 positions matching TRBD1. The trim removed 5 bases at V and 6 bases at J, leaving 9 bases unmatched. The CDR3 extends over 15 amino acids. Per germline, CDR1 LGHNA and CDR2 YNFKEQ. CDR3 in DNA: TGTGCCAGCAGCACGCCCGGGACAGGGGAGGCTGAAGCTTTCTTT. Protein sequence: CASSTPGTGEAEAFF.

The rearrangement joins TRBV10-3 to TRBJ1-5; weak D call: TRBD1 (5 bases). The CDR3 totals 14 residues. The germline CDR1 and CDR2 sequences are ENHRY and SYGVKD. V lost 3 bases, J lost 4 bases, and 10 bases lay in between. The CDR3 bases are TGTGCCATCAGTGACGGGGGGGGGAATCAGCCCCAGCATTTT. Translating gives CAISDGGGNQPQHF.

The chain has TRBV30 and TRBJ1-3, with D unclear. Trimming left V 3 bases short and J 0 bases short, with 9 bases between. This CDR3 has 14 amino acids. CDR1 is GTSNPN and CDR2 is SVGIG in the germline V gene (reference sequence). The CDR3 region is CAWRWQPSGNTIYF. The DNA of the CDR3 is TGTGCCTGGAGGTGGCAACCCTCTGGAAACACCATATATTTT.

The CDR3 is CAIGGALAGDIDTQYF. CDR3 DNA: TGTGCCATCGGGGGGGCACTAGCGGGAGATATAGATACGCAGTATTTT. The genes are TRBV10-3 and TRBJ2-3; 11 bases fit TRBD2. This CDR3 spans 16 amino acids. V was pared by 8 bases and J by 5 bases, with 12 bases of the junction left unmatched. Germline CDR1 is ENHRY and CDR2 is SYGVKD.

J is TRBJ2-5 and V is TRBV4-3, with D perhaps TRBD2 (6 bases). CDR1 is LGHNA, CDR2 YSLEER, per germline. The ends were cut back, 0 bases at V and 2 bases at J, with 16 bases in the middle. The CDR3 covers 17 residues. CDR3 sequence reads: CASSQETLAVGQETQYF. The CDR3 DNA follows: TGCGCCAGCAGCCAAGAAACTTTAGCGGTGGGGCAAGAGACCCAGTACTTC.

Only a few counts were recorded for this clone. J is TRBJ2-1 and V is TRBV5-4, with a possible D match to TRBD1 (6 bases). The V end was cut by 0 bases, the J end by 9 bases, with 16 bases between. This CDR3 is built from 15 residues. In germline, CDR1 is SGHNT, CDR2 YYREEE (reference sequence). As DNA, the CDR3 is TGTGCCAGCAGCTTGGAGGGCCCCAGGGGTGGTGAGCAGTTCTTC. It is translated as CASSLEGPRGGEQFF.

This clone has a handful of counts. The chain employs TRBV6-1 and TRBJ1-5; maybe TRBD1 (5 bases). CDR3 length: 14 residues. The V and J ends lost 6 bases and 7 bases respectively, with 16 bases between them. Per germline, CDR1 MNHNS and CDR2 SASEGT. CDR3 region: CASRDQGWWQPQHF. The DNA for the CDR3 is TGTGCCAGCAGGGATCAGGGTTGGTGGCAGCCCCAGCATTTT.

The CDR3 nucleotides read TGTGCCAGTAGCAGCCGGGAGGGCCGTCCAGATACGCAGTATTTT. It encodes CASSSREGRPDTQYF. V is TRBV19 and J is TRBJ2-3, with 8 bases lining up with TRBD2. Trimming took 6 bases from V and 4 from J; bases not matched to a gene: 9. Germline CDR1 LNHDA, CDR2 SQIVND (reference sequence). The CDR3 is 15 amino acids.

The table lists this clone with a few counts. The chain joins TRBV28 to TRBJ1-5; D call uncertain. The CDR3 runs 17 residues. V was cut by 3 bases and J by 0 bases, with 15 bases left in between. In germline, CDR1 is MDHEN, CDR2 SYDVKM. The CDR3 DNA is TGTGCCAGCAGTTTCTACGGCGGTGCTTATAGCAATCAGCCCCAGCATTTT. It encodes CASSFYGGAYSNQPQHF.

The V call is TRBV10-3, the J call TRBJ2-2, with 14 nucleotides matching TRBD2. V lost 11 bases, J lost 3 bases, and 5 bases stayed unmatched. CDR3 size: 15 residues. Germline V gene lookup returns CDR1 ENHRY and CDR2 SYGVKD. CDR3 nucleotides: TGTGCCTCACGGACTAGCGGGGGGTACACCGGGGAGCTGTTTTTT. This translates into CASRTSGGYTGELFF.

The V gene is TRBV19, the J gene TRBJ2-5; no clear D gene. Germline assignment: CDR1 LNHDA and CDR2 SQIVND (reference sequence). The CDR3 spans 14 residues. Trimming took off 1 base at V and 1 base at J, with 7 bases between the two ends. The chain's CDR3 is CASSIGQFQETQYF. CDR3 DNA: TGTGCCAGTAGTATAGGGCAGTTCCAAGAGACCCAGTACTTC. Supplemented by reference TRBV19 and TRBJ2-5, the full variable domain reads DGGITQSPKYLFRKEGQNVTLSCEQNLNHDAMYWYRQDPGQGLRLIYYSQIVNDFQKGDIAEGYSVSREKKESFPLTVTSAQKNPTAFYLCASSIGQFQETQYFGPGTRLLVL.

This chain joins TRBV25-1 and TRBJ2-3, with D tentatively TRBD1 (6 bases). Germline V CDR1 and CDR2: MGHDK, SYGVNS. The CDR3 spans 15 residues. The V end was cut by 4 bases, the J end by 3 bases, with 14 bases between. This chain's CDR3 is CASSASQGWTDTQYF. In DNA form, the CDR3 reads TGTGCCAGCAGTGCCTCACAGGGTTGGACAGATACGCAGTATTTT.

The chain carries TRBV19 and TRBJ1-3; D not certain. CDR3 length: 17 residues. The germline gives CDR1 LNHDA, CDR2 SQIVND (reference sequence). V was cut by 6 bases and J by 2 bases, with 20 bases left in between. The DNA of the CDR3 is TGTGCCAGTAGCATCGCGCGGCTAACAAGACCTGGAAACACCATATATTTT. This encodes CASSIARLTRPGNTIYF.

The gene calls are TRBV29-1 and TRBJ2-3, with D possibly being TRBD1 (6 bases). This CDR3 contains 14 residues. In germline, CDR1 is SQVTM, CDR2 ANQGSEA. Trimming took 6 bases from V and 2 from J, leaving 15 bases between them. CDR3 nucleotides: TGCAGCGTCGGCCGGGACACTACCACAGATACGCAGTATTTT. Protein product: CSVGRDTTTDTQYF.

The rearrangement links TRBV4-1 to TRBJ2-3, with D possibly being TRBD2 (6 bases). This CDR3 comprises 14 residues. Germline V gene sequence: CDR1 MGHRA, CDR2 YSYEKL. V was trimmed by 3 bases and J by 6 bases, leaving 13 bases between them. CDR3 nucleotides: TGCGCCAGCAGCCAGCGCGGGGACGCCGATACGCAGTATTTT. Translating it yields CASSQRGDADTQYF.

The chain recombines TRBV30 with TRBJ2-7; D ambiguous. Trimming shortened V by 4 bases and J by 4 bases, and 8 bases separated the two germline ends. CDR1 is GTSNPN, CDR2 SVGIG, per germline (reference sequence). CDR3 size: 11 residues. CDR3 DNA: TGTGCCTGGACCCGAGAGTACGAGCAGTACTTC. This sequence encodes CAWTREYEQYF.